The T cell receptor beta chain under discussion was sequenced for a study of long-term antiretroviral therapy in people with HIV. Looking at the study overall: The earliest samples came from an era when ART typically awaited falling CD4 counts. Whole-study results and caveats: Following ART, diversity rose but still fell short of transplant donor controls.

With 4 bases clipped from V and 2 bases from J, the junction kept 15 bases outside the gene matches. The CDR3 spans 18 residues. The germline V gene has CDR1 SGHTA and CDR2 FQGNSA. For this clone: Its target is not known.

There was at least one pre-ART PBMC sample for each donor, plus at least two post-ART PBMC samples. Sequencing relied on immunoSEQ assay v3.0, run at survey level. Repertoires were generated with immunoSEQ multiplex PCR, while TCRdb's copy carries only in-frame clones and drops some. The sample carries roughly 11,000 clones, over 65% recorded once. The TCR was taken from a man in his forties with HIV. The input for sequencing was unsorted PBMCs, taken around 3.1 years before starting antiretroviral therapy. The chain combines TRBV7-2 with TRBJ2-7; 9 bases map to TRBD2. The CDR3 reads CASSSRGLAGWSAYEQYF. The CDR3 DNA follows: TGTGCCAGCAGCTCCCGGGGCCTAGCGGGATGGAGCGCCTACGAGCAGTACTTC.